One TCR beta chain is described in this entry. Its antigen is unknown. This entry comes from a study of OX40 agonist ivuxolimab in advanced cancers. Germline V gene data show CDR1 as MNHEY and CDR2 as SVGAGI. The ends were cut back, 4 bases at V and 7 bases at J, with 17 bases in the middle. This CDR3 is built from 14 residues. Broader study findings: In the 0.1 to 3.0 mg/kg range, CD4+ and CD8+ blood T cells had expanded clonally by week 6.

The repertoire was sequenced with immunoSEQ multiplex PCR; TCRdb's copy has only in-frame clones and lacks some. Of around 63,000 clones listed, 80% to 90% were seen once; the top ten hold approximately 11%. This receptor was taken from an adult with an advanced solid tumor such as melanoma, head and neck, liver or kidney cancer. The V and J genes are TRBV6-5 and TRBJ2-7; D not resolved. The source material was CD4+ or CD8+ T cells sorted from blood, sampled in a trial of the OX40 agonist ivuxolimab. CDR3 nucleotides: TGTGCCAGCAGTTTACAGCCTCGGCCGCGGGAGCAGTACTTC. Translating gives CASSLQPRPREQYF.